A single sample gave rise to the 14 T cell receptor beta chains below, sequenced in a study of blood T cell repertoires in COVID-19. Using immunoSEQ multiplex PCR, the repertoire was profiled, and TCRdb retains in-frame clones only, with some absent. This table has fewer than 130,000 clones, approximately 62% appearing once. Sequenced: peripheral blood. The origin of the receptors is an elderly man with acute or convalescent COVID-19.

The J gene is TRBJ1-5, the V gene TRBV27; tentatively, D is TRBD1 (5 bases). With 2 bases removed from V and 5 bases from J, the gap between germline ends came to 10 bases. Germline V gene data show CDR1 as MNHEY and CDR2 as SMNVEV (reference sequence). The CDR3 runs to 14 residues. CDR3 in amino acids: CASSLQGKDQPQHF. CDR3 sequence (DNA): TGTGCCAGCAGTTTACAGGGTAAGGATCAGCCCCAGCATTTT.

The CDR3 is CASNQREATGANVLTF. Here the CDR3 DNA reads TGTGCCAGCAACCAGCGGGAGGCCACCGGGGCCAACGTCCTGACTTTC. The chain recombines TRBV2 with TRBJ2-6; TRBD2 agrees at 9 bases. CDR3 size: 16 residues. V shed 7 bases and J 4 bases; nucleotides not matched to a gene: 8. Per the germline V gene, CDR1 is SNHLY and CDR2 is FYNNEI.

V is TRBV7-9 and J is TRBJ2-7; D call uncertain. The CDR3 extends over 12 amino acids. The V gene's germline CDR1 is SEHNR and CDR2 FQNEAQ (reference sequence). The germline V and J ends were trimmed by 3 bases and 1 base, with 4 bases remaining between them. The chain's CDR3 is CASSFSSYEQYF. DNA for the CDR3: TGTGCCAGCAGCTTCAGTTCCTACGAGCAGTACTTC. Based on the CDR3 plus reference TRBV7-9 and TRBJ2-7, the full variable domain is DTGVSQNPRHKITKRGQNVTFRCDPISEHNRLYWYRQTLGQGPEFLTYFQNEAQLEKSRLLSDRFSAERPKGSFSTLEIQRTEQGDSAMYLCASSFSSYEQYFGPGTRLTVT.

In regard to this clone: The junction differs from germline at one of its ends, possibly a read error. The chain recombines TRBV28 with TRBJ2-3; 11 nucleotides agree with TRBD2. Germline CDR1 reads MDHEN; CDR2 reads SYDVKM. The CDR3 spans 12 residues. CDR3 DNA sequence: TGTGCCAGCAGCCGACTAGCGGGACGCATATCTTTT. Its translation: CASSRLAGRISF.

The rearrangement links TRBV23-1 to TRBJ2-7, with unresolved D. TRBV23-1 counts as an open reading frame of uncertain function. The CDR3 is made up of 11 amino acids. The ends were cut back, 4 bases at V and 5 bases at J, with 6 bases in the middle. CDR3 DNA: TGCGCCAGCAGTCGTGCAGACGAGCAGTACTTC. Translation: CASSRADEQYF.

The rearrangement uses TRBV5-4 and TRBJ1-2; 9 nucleotides agree with TRBD1. Germline CDR1 and CDR2: SGHNT and YYREEE (reference sequence). The CDR3 runs to 14 residues. V lost 3 bases and J lost 9; bases outside the gene matches: 9. The CDR3 here is CASSSPGQGSSYTF. CDR3 DNA sequence: TGTGCCAGCAGCTCTCCGGGACAGGGATCGAGCTACACCTTC.

The chain carries TRBV28 and TRBJ2-2, with TRBD2 as a possible D gene (5 bases). This CDR3 comprises 16 residues. V shed 6 bases and J shed 4 bases, with 18 bases lying between them. Germline assignment: CDR1 MDHEN and CDR2 SYDVKM. CDR3 nucleotides: TGTGCCAGCAGGCGATCCGGCAGCGGTACCACCGGGGAGCTGTTTTTT. This translates into CASRRSGSGTTGELFF.

The chain couples TRBV5-1 to TRBJ2-7, with D possibly matching TRBD2 (5 bases). This CDR3 spans 11 amino acids. Germline CDR1 reads SGHRS; CDR2 reads YFSETQ. V shed 5 bases and J shed 3 bases, with 6 bases lying between them. The CDR3 here is CASRGGYEQYF. The CDR3 bases are TGCGCCAGCAGAGGAGGCTACGAGCAGTACTTC.

This clone was detected only a few times. This sequence joins TRBV10-3 and TRBJ2-3; 9 bases align to TRBD2. This CDR3 spans 14 amino acids. Per the germline V gene, CDR1 is ENHRY and CDR2 is SYGVKD. With V trimmed by 10 bases and J by 0 bases, 5 bases remained unmatched. CDR3 coding DNA: TGTGCCACCAGACTAGCGGCTAGCACAGATACGCAGTATTTT. Protein product: CATRLAASTDTQYF.

The CDR3 loop is CASSGSSGYLREQFF. CDR3 DNA sequence: TGTGCCAGCAGTGGGAGTAGCGGTTATCTGCGTGAGCAGTTCTTC. This sequence joins TRBV2 and TRBJ2-1, with D possibly matching TRBD2 (6 bases). V was shortened by 4 bases and J by 9 bases, with 19 bases between the two germline ends. In germline, CDR1 is SNHLY, CDR2 FYNNEI. The CDR3 sequence is 15 residues long.

The rearrangement links TRBV18 to TRBJ1-2; no clear D gene. The CDR3 contains 14 residues. Between the trimmed V and J ends, which lost 0 bases and 5 bases, there was a span of 10 bases. Germline CDR1 KGHSH, CDR2 LQKENI. CDR3 loop: CASSPPEYLYGYTF. CDR3 coding DNA: TGTGCCAGCTCACCACCGGAGTACTTATATGGCTACACCTTC.

This CDR3 is CASSDLSGKESTQYF. The CDR3 nucleotides are TGTGCCAGCTCCGATCTCAGCGGAAAAGAGTCGACCCAGTACTTC. The chain recombines TRBV18 with TRBJ2-5, with a possible D match to TRBD2 (5 bases). Trimming pared 6 bases from V and 7 bases from J, leaving 21 bases between. This CDR3 spans 15 amino acids. Germline loops: CDR1 KGHSH, CDR2 LQKENI.

V usage is TRBV2 and J usage is TRBJ2-7; D not certain. The CDR3 is made up of 12 amino acids. V gave up 6 bases and J gave up 5 bases, with 11 bases separating them. The germline V gene has CDR1 SNHLY and CDR2 FYNNEI. The CDR3 DNA is TGTGCCAGCAGCGTACAGTCAAACGAGCAGTACTTC. The encoded protein is CASSVQSNEQYF.

The chain uses TRBV28 and TRBJ1-2, with 7 bases aligning to TRBD1. The CDR3 extends over 14 amino acids. Looked up from germline, CDR1 is MDHEN and CDR2 is SYDVKM. Trimming removed 7 bases from V and 6 bases from J; junction bases left unmatched: 11. The CDR3 sequence: CASISTGRKNGYTF. The CDR3 DNA reads as TGTGCCAGCATATCGACAGGGAGAAAGAATGGCTACACCTTC.